These 5 T cell receptor beta chains came from one sample sequenced in a study of blood T cell repertoires in COVID-19. Using immunoSEQ multiplex PCR, the repertoire was profiled, and TCRdb retains in-frame clones only, with some absent. The data show around 200,000 clones, 84% seen once. Sequencing was done on a sample of peripheral blood. The receptor source for this set is a woman between 65 and 79 years old with COVID-19, enrolled during active disease.

The rearrangement uses TRBV4-1 and TRBJ2-7, with 8 bases fitting TRBD2. CDR3 length: 15 residues. Germline V gene data show CDR1 as MGHRA and CDR2 as YSYEKL. V lost 3 bases to trimming and J lost 3 bases; unmatched junction nucleotides: 7. DNA of the CDR3: TGCGCCAGCAGCCAGCCCCTAGCGGGCCACTACGAGCAGTACTTC. This encodes CASSQPLAGHYEQYF.

The chain combines TRBV14 with TRBJ2-1; 10 bases agree with TRBD2. Germline CDR1 reads SGHDN; CDR2 reads FVKESK. The CDR3 length is 15 residues. V shed 1 base and J 6 bases; nucleotides not matched to a gene: 3. Here the CDR3 reads CASSQVLAGVNEQFF. DNA of the CDR3: TGTGCCAGCAGCCAAGTTCTAGCGGGAGTCAATGAGCAGTTCTTC.

The chain couples TRBV24-1 to TRBJ1-2; the D is unclear. Per germline, CDR1 KGHDR and CDR2 SFDVKD. Trimming left V 4 bases short and J 5 bases short, with 4 bases between. The CDR3 is 11 residues long. The CDR3 DNA follows: TGTGCCACCAGTGACCCATATGGCTACACCTTC. It is translated as CATSDPYGYTF.

The J gene is TRBJ2-1, the V gene TRBV2; 15 bases map to TRBD2. The V gene's germline CDR1 is SNHLY and CDR2 FYNNEI. This CDR3 has 18 residues. Losses at the gene ends were 7 bases for V and 0 bases for J; bases not matched to a gene: 7. The DNA of the CDR3 is TGTGCCAGCACCCAAGGGGGACTAGCGGGAGGCTCCTACAATGAGCAGTTCTTC. It specifies CASTQGGLAGGSYNEQFF.

This clone has just one count. The chain has TRBV3-1 (or the pseudogene TRBV3-2) and TRBJ2-1; D unclear. V was trimmed by 0 bases and J by 7 bases, leaving 13 bases between them. Germline V gene lookup returns CDR1 LGHDT and CDR2 YNNKEL (reference sequence). The CDR3 has 15 amino acids. The CDR3 nucleotides read TGTGCCAGCAGCCAAGATGTTACCAGGAATAATGAGCAGTTCTTC. Its translation is CASSQDVTRNNEQFF.